This T cell receptor (beta chain) derives from a study of PD-1 blockade in classical Hodgkin lymphoma. Across the whole study: Nivolumab was administered to patients intravenously at 3 mg/kg every 2 weeks.

Each of the patients experienced relapse following autologous stem cell transplantation, and their brentuximab vedotin exposure differed. The study recorded best responses of complete response, partial response or progressive disease. Per germline, CDR1 MRHNA and CDR2 SNTAGT. The CDR3 loop spans 15 amino acids. Trimming left V 3 bases short and J 4 bases short, with 15 bases between. The method was immunoSEQ multiplex PCR; TCRdb's version includes in-frame clones alone and lacks a portion of them. The data contain about 100,000 clones, around 88% of them singletons. The V call is TRBV6-4, the J call TRBJ1-2, with D possibly being TRBD1 (5 bases). The origin of this receptor is a human donor with classical Hodgkin lymphoma. The sample consisted of peripheral blood mononuclear cells (PBMCs), taken before the second cycle of nivolumab. The CDR3 loop reads CASSEQAGGVYGYTF. Here the CDR3 DNA reads TGTGCCAGCAGTGAGCAGGCGGGGGGGGTCTATGGCTACACCTTC.